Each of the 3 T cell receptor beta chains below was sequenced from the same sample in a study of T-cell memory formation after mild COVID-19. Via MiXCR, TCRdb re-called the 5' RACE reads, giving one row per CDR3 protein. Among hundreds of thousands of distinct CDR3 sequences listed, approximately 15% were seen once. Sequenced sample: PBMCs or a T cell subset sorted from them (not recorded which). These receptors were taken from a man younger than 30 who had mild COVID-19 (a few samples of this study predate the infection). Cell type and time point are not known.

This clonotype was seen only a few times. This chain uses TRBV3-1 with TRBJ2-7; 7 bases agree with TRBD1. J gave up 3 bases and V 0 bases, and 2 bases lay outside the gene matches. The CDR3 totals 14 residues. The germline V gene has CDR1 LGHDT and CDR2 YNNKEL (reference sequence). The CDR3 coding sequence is TGTGCCAGCAGCCAAGATCAGGGGGTCTACGAGCAGTACGTC. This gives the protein CASSQDQGVYEQYV.

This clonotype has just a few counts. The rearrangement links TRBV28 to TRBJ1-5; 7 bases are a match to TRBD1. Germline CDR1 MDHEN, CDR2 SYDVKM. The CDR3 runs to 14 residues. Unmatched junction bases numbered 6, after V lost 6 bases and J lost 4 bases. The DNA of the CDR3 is TGTGCCAGCAGCAAGGACAGGTTAAATCAGCCCCAGCATTTT. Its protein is CASSKDRLNQPQHF. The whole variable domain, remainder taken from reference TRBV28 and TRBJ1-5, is DVKVTQSSRYLVKRTGEKVFLECVQDMDHENMFWYRQDPGLGLRLIYFSYDVKMKEKGDIPEGYSVSREKKERFSLILESASTNQTSMYLCASSKDRLNQPQHFGDGTRLSIL.

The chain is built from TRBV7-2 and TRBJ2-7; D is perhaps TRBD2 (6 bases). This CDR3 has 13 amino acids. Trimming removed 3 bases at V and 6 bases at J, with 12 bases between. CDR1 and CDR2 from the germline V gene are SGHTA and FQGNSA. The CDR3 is CASSFGPAGEQYF. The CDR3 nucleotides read TGTGCCAGCAGCTTTGGGCCAGCGGGCGAGCAGTACTTC.